The rows below give T cell receptor beta chains drawn from one sample of a study of blood T cell repertoires in COVID-19. The table came from immunoSEQ multiplex PCR; TCRdb's copy has only in-frame clones and leaves some out. The sample has 330,000 or so clones, 80% to 90% seen once. Sequences were obtained from PBMCs or T cells enriched from blood (not recorded which). These receptors were taken from a man aged 40-49 years in a cohort exposed to, infected with or recovered from COVID-19 (not recorded which). Both conserved end residues are part of each CDR3. The order of the fields is J gene, V gene, D gene, clone size, CDR3 protein, CDR3 DNA. A D gene is named only where the DNA matches it firmly. Clone size is shown for a subset of rows, as once, few, many or a class of expanded clone.

TRBJ1-4 | TRBV30 | NA | NA | CAWTTQINEKLFF | TGTGCCTGGACAACACAGATTAATGAAAAACTGTTTTTT
TRBJ2-2 | TRBV2 | NA | NA | CASNIGTGFITGELFF | TGTGCCAGCAATATAGGAACAGGGTTTATCACCGGGGAGCTGTTTTTT
TRBJ2-3 | TRBV7-8 | NA | few | CASSPRLGGTDTQYF | TGTGCCAGCAGCCCTCGACTAGGAGGGACAGATACGCAGTATTTT
TRBJ1-4 | TRBV10-3 | TRBD1 | NA | CATGTGEGEKLFF | TGTGCCACTGGGACAGGAGAAGGTGAAAAACTGTTTTTT
TRBJ2-3 | TRBV5-1 | NA | NA | CASSLDTGEATDTQYF | TGCGCCAGCAGCTTGGATACAGGGGAGGCCACAGATACGCAGTATTTT
TRBJ2-1 | TRBV4-2 | NA | once | CASSQEGQTSYNEQFF | TGTGCCAGCAGCCAAGAGGGCCAAACATCCTACAATGAGCAGTTCTTC
TRBJ1-2 | TRBV19 | NA | NA | CASSIVTGNYGYTF | TGTGCCAGTAGTATAGTAACGGGGAACTATGGCTACACCTTC
TRBJ1-2 | TRBV28 | NA | NA | CASISGATNYGYTF | TGTGCCAGCATTTCAGGGGCGACTAACTATGGCTACACCTTC
TRBJ2-3 | TRBV2 | TRBD2 | once | CASSLLGGGTDTQYF | TGTGCCAGCAGCCTGCTCGGGGGGGGCACAGATACGCAGTATTTT
TRBJ1-5 | TRBV7-9 | TRBD1 | NA | CASSRTGLGQPQHF | TGTGCCAGCAGCCGGACAGGGCTGGGGCAGCCCCAGCATTTT
TRBJ2-3 | TRBV27 | TRBD2 | NA | CASRTSGSTDTQYF | TGTGCCAGCCGAACTAGCGGGAGCACAGATACGCAGTATTTT
TRBJ1-2 | TRBV2 | NA | NA | CASSVGTDHGYTF | TGTGCCAGCAGTGTCGGAACAGACCATGGCTACACCTTC
TRBJ2-7 | TRBV6-5 | TRBD1 | NA | CASSYRTGGRGEQYF | TGTGCCAGCAGTTACAGGACAGGGGGTAGGGGCGAGCAGTACTTC
TRBJ2-2 | TRBV6-2/TRBV6-3 | NA | NA | CASSPMTGELFF | TGTGCCAGCAGCCCCATGACCGGGGAGCTGTTTTTT
TRBJ2-5 | TRBV24-1 | TRBD1 | once | CATSERQGVQETQYF | TGTGCCACCAGTGAAAGACAGGGTGTGCAAGAGACCCAGTACTTC
TRBJ2-1 | TRBV6-5 | TRBD2 | NA | CASTLAGAVEQFF | TGTGCCAGCACCCTAGCGGGAGCAGTTGAGCAGTTCTTC
TRBJ2-2 | TRBV11-2 | TRBD1 | few | CASSLDLGQGVGELFF | TGTGCCAGCAGCTTAGATCTGGGACAGGGGGTCGGGGAGCTGTTTTTT
TRBJ2-1 | TRBV12-5 | NA | NA | CASGLVLGGTAGNEQFF | TGTGCTAGTGGTTTGGTACTCGGCGGGACGGCGGGCAATGAGCAGTTCTTC
TRBJ2-1 | TRBV6-5 | TRBD2 | NA | CASSYGLAVFF | TGTGCCAGCAGTTACGGGCTAGCGGTCTTCTTC
TRBJ1-1 | TRBV5-1 | NA | NA | CASSLVVRNTEAFF | TGCGCCAGCAGCTTGGTTGTCAGGAACACTGAAGCTTTCTTT
TRBJ1-2 | TRBV6-1 | TRBD1 | NA | CASSEGTGFGYTF | TGTGCCAGCAGTGAGGGGACAGGGTTTGGCTACACCTTC
TRBJ1-1 | TRBV19 | NA | NA | CASSIGPQGGHAEAFF | TGTGCCAGTAGTATAGGCCCACAAGGGGGTCACGCTGAAGCTTTCTTT
TRBJ2-1 | TRBV6-1 | TRBD2 | NA | CASSALTSGSVSEQFF | TGTGCCAGCAGTGCCTTGACTAGCGGGAGCGTCAGCGAGCAGTTCTTC
TRBJ1-2 | TRBV11-2 | NA | NA | CASSRPAGNNYGYTF | TGTGCCAGCAGCCGACCGGCAGGGAACAACTATGGCTACACCTTC
TRBJ1-2 | TRBV28 | TRBD1 | NA | CASSLRGRTGPYGYTF | TGTGCCAGCAGTCTAAGGGGGAGGACAGGGCCCTATGGCTACACCTTC
TRBJ2-7 | TRBV30 | TRBD1 | once | CAWSPGTGGYEQYF | TGTGCCTGGAGTCCAGGGACAGGGGGCTACGAGCAGTACTTC
TRBJ2-1 | TRBV7-7 | TRBD2 | NA | CASSPGLAGNEQFF | TGTGCCAGCAGCCCCGGACTAGCGGGCAATGAGCAGTTCTTC
TRBJ2-3 | TRBV5-3 | TRBD2 | NA | CARSSGTSGRVGADTQYF | TGTGCCAGAAGTTCCGGGACTAGCGGGAGGGTTGGTGCAGATACGCAGTATTTT
TRBJ2-1 | TRBV9 | TRBD2 | few | CASSVELAGNNEQFF | TGTGCCAGCAGCGTAGAACTAGCGGGGAACAATGAGCAGTTCTTC
TRBJ2-1 | TRBV9 | TRBD1 | NA | CASSVGTAKTYNEQFF | TGTGCCAGCAGCGTTGGGACAGCTAAGACTTACAATGAGCAGTTCTTC
TRBJ2-1 | TRBV2 | TRBD2 | NA | CASSAQLAGVYDEQFF | TGTGCCAGCAGTGCACAACTAGCGGGAGTTTACGATGAGCAGTTCTTC
TRBJ2-1 | TRBV19 | NA | NA | CASKAVTNEQFF | TGTGCCAGTAAGGCGGTAACCAATGAGCAGTTCTTC
TRBJ2-2 | TRBV7-6 | TRBD2 | NA | CASSSTSGRGGELFF | TGTGCCAGCAGCTCGACTAGCGGGAGAGGCGGGGAGCTGTTTTTT
TRBJ2-7 | TRBV15 | NA | NA | CATSRDWSEQYF | TGTGCCACCAGCAGAGACTGGAGCGAGCAGTACTTC
TRBJ1-2 | TRBV6-1 | TRBD1 | NA | CASSEGFGTGGWGYTF | TGTGCCAGCAGTGAAGGTTTCGGGACAGGGGGCTGGGGCTACACCTTC
TRBJ2-1 | TRBV3-1/TRBV3-2 | NA | NA | CASSQSTNEQFF | TGTGCCAGCAGCCAATCGACTAATGAGCAGTTCTTC
TRBJ2-7 | TRBV3-1/TRBV3-2 | NA | NA | CASSLWRGRVNEQYF | TGTGCCAGCAGCCTCTGGAGGGGGAGGGTAAACGAGCAGTACTTC
TRBJ2-2 | TRBV27 | TRBD1 | NA | CASSFYDRGDTGELFF | TGTGCCAGCAGTTTCTATGACAGGGGGGACACCGGGGAGCTGTTTTTT
TRBJ2-3 | TRBV28 | TRBD2 | NA | CASSSSGSPDTQYF | TGTGCCAGCAGCTCTAGCGGGAGCCCAGATACGCAGTATTTT
TRBJ2-1 | TRBV27 | TRBD2 | NA | CASRPGLAANGQFF | TGTGCCAGCAGGCCGGGACTAGCGGCCAATGGGCAGTTCTTC
TRBJ2-7 | TRBV7-2 | TRBD1 | NA | CASSSGQGAAYEQYF | TGTGCCAGCAGCTCCGGACAGGGTGCGGCTTACGAGCAGTACTTC
TRBJ1-1 | TRBV5-4 | NA | once | CASSYAGTPNTEAFF | TGTGCCAGCAGCTATGCCGGGACACCGAACACTGAAGCTTTCTTT
TRBJ1-3 | TRBV30 | TRBD1 | NA | CAWKQGRSGNTIYF | TGTGCCTGGAAACAGGGGCGCTCTGGAAACACCATATATTTT
TRBJ1-2 | TRBV21-1 | NA | NA | CASSPGQGLRANYGYTF | TGTGCCAGCTCGCCGGGACAGGGTTTAAGGGCGAACTATGGCTACACCTTC